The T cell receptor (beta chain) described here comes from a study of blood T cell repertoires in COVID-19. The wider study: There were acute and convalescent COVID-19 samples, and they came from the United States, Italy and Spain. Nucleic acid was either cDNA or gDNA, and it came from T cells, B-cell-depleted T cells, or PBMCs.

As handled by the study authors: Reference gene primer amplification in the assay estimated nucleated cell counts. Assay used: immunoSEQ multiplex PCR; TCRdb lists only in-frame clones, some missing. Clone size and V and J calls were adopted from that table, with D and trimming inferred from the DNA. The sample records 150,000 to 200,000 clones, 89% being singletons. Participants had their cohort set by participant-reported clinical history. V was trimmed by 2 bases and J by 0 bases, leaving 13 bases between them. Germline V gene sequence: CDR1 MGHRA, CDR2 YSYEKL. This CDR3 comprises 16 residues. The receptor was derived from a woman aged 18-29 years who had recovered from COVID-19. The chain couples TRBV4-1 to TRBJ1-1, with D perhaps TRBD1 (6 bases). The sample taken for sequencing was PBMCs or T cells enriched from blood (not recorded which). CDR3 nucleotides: TGCGCCAGCAGCCAATCTACGACAGGCTTGAACACTGAAGCTTTCTTT. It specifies CASSQSTTGLNTEAFF.